This T cell receptor (beta chain) stems from a study of shared clonotypes between healthy human individuals. A remark on this clone: Distinct nucleotide sequences in the sample also encode this CDR3.

From germline, CDR1 is MGHDK and CDR2 SYGVNS. Trimming cost V 2 bases and J 0 bases; bases outside gene matches: 3. The CDR3 loop spans 16 amino acids. Once extracted for a subset, genomic DNA was divided evenly among several immunoSEQ plates. Produced via immunoSEQ multiplex PCR; TCRdb's table is partial and in-frame only. Of a few million clones in the sample, just over 90% were seen once. The V gene is TRBV25-1, the J gene TRBJ2-3; 9 positions agree with TRBD2. The clonotype was recovered from a man aged 18 to 29 in good health. Some clones in this sample may be carry-over from other donors' samples. The sample comprised naive CD4+ T cells from PBMCs. Described subset: CD45RA+ positively selected. CDR3 loop: CASSEGTSGSTDTQYF. In nucleotides, the CDR3 is TGTGCCAGCAGTGAAGGCACTAGCGGGAGCACAGATACGCAGTATTTT. The full variable domain, in which reference TRBV25-1 and TRBJ2-3 provide the parts outside the CDR3, is EADIYQTPRYLVIGTGKKITLECSQTMGHDKMYWYQQDPGMELHLIHYSYGVNSTEKGDLSSESTVSRIRTEHFPLTLESARPSHTSQYLCASSEGTSGSTDTQYFGPGTRLTVL.